These 14 T cell receptor beta chains came from one sample sequenced in a study of shared clonotypes between healthy human individuals. Using immunoSEQ multiplex PCR, the repertoire was profiled, and TCRdb retains in-frame clones only, with some absent. Of approximately 600,000 clones in the sample, about 95% are singletons; the top ten hold about 0.11%. Positive CCR7 selection of CD45RO-negative cells yielded the naive CD8 cells, and terminally differentiated effector memory CD45RA+ cells were excluded. The source material was naive CD8+ T cells sorted from blood. These receptors were obtained from a woman aged 30 to 39 in good health.

The rearrangement links TRBV9 to TRBJ1-1; a weak D match, TRBD1 (5 bases). Trimming pared 3 bases from V and 2 bases from J, leaving 20 bases between. Germline assignment: CDR1 SGDLS and CDR2 YYNGEE. The CDR3 contains 17 residues. This CDR3 reads CASSDHRRRGPNTEAFF. The CDR3 nucleotides read TGTGCCAGCAGCGACCATAGACGAAGGGGTCCTAACACTGAAGCTTTCTTT.

The V call is TRBV29-1, the J call TRBJ2-7; the D is unclear. The CDR3 consists of 11 residues. CDR1 SQVTM and CDR2 ANQGSEA come from the germline V gene. Trimming removed 5 bases at V and 3 bases at J, with 8 bases between. The CDR3 nucleotides read TGCAGCGTTTTTGAGGACTACGAGCAGTACTTC. This codes for CSVFEDYEQYF.

This clone was recorded once. The rearrangement links TRBV28 to TRBJ2-5; TRBD1 or TRBD2 may be the D gene (6 bases each). The CDR3 runs to 15 residues. Per the germline V gene, CDR1 is MDHEN and CDR2 is SYDVKM. V gave up 0 bases and J gave up 1 base, with 9 bases separating them. As DNA, the CDR3 is TGTGCCAGCAGTTTATGGACGGGGGCCCAAGAGACCCAGTACTTC. As protein: CASSLWTGAQETQYF.

The genes are TRBV19 and TRBJ2-7, with 8 bases that match TRBD2. The CDR3 runs 15 residues. Germline V gives CDR1 LNHDA, CDR2 SQIVND (reference sequence). Germline trimming cut 7 bases from V and 2 bases from J; bases unmatched to any gene: 10. The CDR3 here is CASKQLAGPAYEQYF. The CDR3 nucleotides read TGTGCCAGTAAACAGTTAGCGGGACCCGCCTACGAGCAGTACTTC.

The gene calls are TRBV28 and TRBJ2-3; D unclear. CDR3 size: 16 residues. The germline V gene has CDR1 MDHEN and CDR2 SYDVKM. V lost 5 bases to trimming and J lost 7 bases, with 22 bases between them. The CDR3 loop reads CASSPPLHQLIHTQYF. The DNA of the CDR3 is TGTGCCAGCAGTCCTCCACTCCACCAACTTATCCATACGCAGTATTTT.

This sequence joins TRBV11-2 and TRBJ2-7, with 7 nucleotides matching TRBD2. CDR1 and CDR2 (germline): SGHAT, FQNNGV. This CDR3 is built from 14 residues. V lost 4 bases, J lost 2 bases, and 5 bases stayed unmatched. CDR3 DNA sequence: TGTGCCAGCAGCTGGGATCGGGGGGCCTACGAGCAGTACTTC. It specifies CASSWDRGAYEQYF.

This clone was observed a few times. The gene calls are TRBV5-1 and TRBJ1-1; no firm D call. CDR3 length: 13 amino acids. Trimming cost V 0 bases and J 0 bases, with 3 bases left between them. Germline CDR1 reads SGHRS; CDR2 reads YFSETQ. CDR3 sequence: CASSLDMNTEAFF. The CDR3 DNA reads TGCGCCAGCAGCTTGGACATGAACACTGAAGCTTTCTTT.

V gene TRBV9 combines with J gene TRBJ2-2, with D uncertain. The CDR3 has 16 residues. The germline CDR1 and CDR2 sequences are SGDLS and YYNGEE. Trimming shortened V by 1 base and J by 3 bases, and 13 bases separated the two germline ends. CDR3 DNA sequence: TGTGCCAGCAGCGTACAGTCGACTGGGTACACCGGGGAGCTGTTTTTT. Amino acid sequence: CASSVQSTGYTGELFF. Filled out from reference TRBV9 and TRBJ2-2, the complete variable domain reads DSGVTQTPKHLITATGQRVTLRCSPRSGDLSVYWYQQSLDQGLQFLIQYYNGEERAKGNILERFSAQQFPDLHSELNLSSLELGDSALYFCASSVQSTGYTGELFFGEGSRLTVL.

This clone was seen once. The rearrangement links TRBV29-1 to TRBJ2-1; 8 nucleotides match TRBD1. The ends lost 7 bases at V and 0 bases at J; junction bases unmatched: 2. Germline assignment: CDR1 SQVTM and CDR2 ANQGSEA. The CDR3 is 13 amino acids. CDR3 region: CSADRDSYNEQFF. The CDR3 DNA reads as TGCAGCGCGGACAGGGACTCCTACAATGAGCAGTTCTTC.

This clone has just one count. In DNA, the CDR3 is TGTGCCAGCAGCGGGTTCAATGAGCAGTTCTTC. It encodes CASSGFNEQFF. The rearrangement uses TRBV9 and TRBJ2-1; D call uncertain. Trimming left V 3 bases short and J 6 bases short, with 4 bases between. Germline CDR1 and CDR2: SGDLS and YYNGEE. This CDR3 is built from 11 residues.

This clone has just a few counts. The sample contains more than one DNA sequence encoding this CDR3. The V call is TRBV19, the J call TRBJ1-1; possible D gene TRBD1, 6 bases. The CDR3 has 13 amino acids. CDR1 is LNHDA, CDR2 SQIVND, per germline (reference sequence). The ends were cut back, 5 bases at V and 4 bases at J, with 11 bases in the middle. CDR3 region: CASSATGSTEAFF. CDR3 coding DNA: TGTGCCAGTAGTGCTACAGGGTCCACTGAAGCTTTCTTT.

This clone was observed a few times. The genes are TRBV30 and TRBJ1-1; D is perhaps TRBD1 (5 bases). The CDR3 length is 14 residues. Germline lookup yields CDR1 GTSNPN and CDR2 SVGIG (reference sequence). The V gene lost 1 base and the J gene lost 4 bases, with 13 bases spanning the gap. The CDR3 loop reads CAWSGGAGSTEAFF. DNA of the CDR3: TGTGCCTGGAGTGGGGGAGCAGGGAGCACTGAAGCTTTCTTT.

This chain links TRBV14 with TRBJ2-2; 10 bases line up with TRBD2. Germline CDR1 is SGHDN and CDR2 is FVKESK. V was pared by 1 base and J by 4 bases, with 9 bases of the junction left unmatched. This CDR3 spans 18 amino acids. CDR3 in DNA: TGTGCCAGCAGCCAAGTTTCTAGCGGGAGATGGATCACCGGGGAGCTGTTTTTT. It translates to CASSQVSSGRWITGELFF.

The rearrangement links TRBV5-6 to TRBJ2-2, with 10 bases matching TRBD1. The V and J ends lost 0 bases and 7 bases, in that order; junction bases with no gene match: 3. From germline, CDR1 is SGHDT and CDR2 YYEEEE. This CDR3 comprises 15 residues. The CDR3 sequence is CASSLAGQGGGELFF. CDR3 in DNA: TGTGCCAGCAGCTTGGCCGGACAGGGGGGCGGGGAGCTGTTTTTT. The variable domain in full, completed from reference TRBV5-6 and TRBJ2-2, reads DAGVTQSPTHLIKTRGQQVTLRCSPKSGHDTVSWYQQALGQGPQFIFQYYEEEERQRGNFPDRFSGHQFPNYSSELNVNALLLGDSALYLCASSLAGQGGGELFFGEGSRLTVL.